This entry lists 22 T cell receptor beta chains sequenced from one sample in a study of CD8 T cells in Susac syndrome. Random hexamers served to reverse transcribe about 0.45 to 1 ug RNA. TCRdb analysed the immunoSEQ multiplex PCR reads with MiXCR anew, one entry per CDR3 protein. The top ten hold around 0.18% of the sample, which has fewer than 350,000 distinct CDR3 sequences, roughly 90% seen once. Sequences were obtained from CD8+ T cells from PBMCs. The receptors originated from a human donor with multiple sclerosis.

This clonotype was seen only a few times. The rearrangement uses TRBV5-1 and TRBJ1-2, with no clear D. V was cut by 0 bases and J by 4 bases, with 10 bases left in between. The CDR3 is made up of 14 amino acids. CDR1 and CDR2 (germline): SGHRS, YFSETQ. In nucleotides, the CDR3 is TGCGCCAGCAGCTTGGCCGTCAGGCCCTATGGCTACACCTTC. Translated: CASSLAVRPYGYTF.

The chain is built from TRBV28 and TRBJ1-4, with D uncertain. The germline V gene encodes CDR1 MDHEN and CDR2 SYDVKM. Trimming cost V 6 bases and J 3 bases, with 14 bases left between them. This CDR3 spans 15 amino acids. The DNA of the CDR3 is TGTGCCAGCAGAACCCCGAACATCCCTAATGAAAAACTGTTTTTT. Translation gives CASRTPNIPNEKLFF.

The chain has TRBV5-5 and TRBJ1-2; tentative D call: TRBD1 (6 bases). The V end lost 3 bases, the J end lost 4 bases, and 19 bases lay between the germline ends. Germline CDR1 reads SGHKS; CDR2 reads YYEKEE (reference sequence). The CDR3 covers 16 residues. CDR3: CASSSETGPSLYGYTF. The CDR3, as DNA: TGTGCCAGCAGCTCTGAAACAGGGCCATCACTCTATGGCTACACCTTC.

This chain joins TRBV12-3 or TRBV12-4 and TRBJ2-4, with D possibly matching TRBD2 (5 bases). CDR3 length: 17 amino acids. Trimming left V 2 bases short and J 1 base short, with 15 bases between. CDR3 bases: TGTGCCAGCAGTTTAATTCAGGCGGGTCTGGCCAAAAACATTCAGTACTTC. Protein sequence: CASSLIQAGLAKNIQYF.

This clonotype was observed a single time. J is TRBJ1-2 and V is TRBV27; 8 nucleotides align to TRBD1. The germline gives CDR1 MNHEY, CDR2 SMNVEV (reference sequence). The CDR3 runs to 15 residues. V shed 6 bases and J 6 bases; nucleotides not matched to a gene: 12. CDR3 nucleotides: TGTGCCAGCAGGACTTTCCGAGACAGGGGCCATGGCTACACCTTC. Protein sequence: CASRTFRDRGHGYTF.

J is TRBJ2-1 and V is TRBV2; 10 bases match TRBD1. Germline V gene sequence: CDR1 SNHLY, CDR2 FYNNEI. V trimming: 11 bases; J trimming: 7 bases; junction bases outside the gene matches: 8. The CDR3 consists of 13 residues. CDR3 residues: CAGRDRGLNEQFF. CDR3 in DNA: TGTGCCGGCCGAGACAGGGGGCTAAATGAGCAGTTCTTC. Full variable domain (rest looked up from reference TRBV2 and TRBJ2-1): EPEVTQTPSHQVTQMGQEVILRCVPISNHLYFYWYRQILGQKVEFLVSFYNNEISEKSEIFDDQFSVERPDGSNFTLKIRSTKLEDSAMYFCAGRDRGLNEQFFGPGTRLTVL.

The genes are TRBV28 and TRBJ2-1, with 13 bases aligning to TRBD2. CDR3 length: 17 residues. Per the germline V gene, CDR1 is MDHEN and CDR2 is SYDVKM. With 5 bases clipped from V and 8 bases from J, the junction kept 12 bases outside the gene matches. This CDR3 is CASSRPPGLAGVYEQFF. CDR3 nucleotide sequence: TGTGCCAGCAGTCGACCCCCCGGACTAGCGGGAGTATATGAGCAGTTCTTC.

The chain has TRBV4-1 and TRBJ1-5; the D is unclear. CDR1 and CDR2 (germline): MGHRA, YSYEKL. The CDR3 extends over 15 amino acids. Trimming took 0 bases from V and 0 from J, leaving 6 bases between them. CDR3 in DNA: TGCGCCAGCAGCCAAGAAGGAGGTAGCAATCAGCCCCAGCATTTT. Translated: CASSQEGGSNQPQHF.

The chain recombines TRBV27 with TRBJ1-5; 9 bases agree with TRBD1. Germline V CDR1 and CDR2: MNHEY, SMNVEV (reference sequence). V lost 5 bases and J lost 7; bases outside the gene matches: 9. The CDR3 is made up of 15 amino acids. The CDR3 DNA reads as TGTGCCAGCAGTCTCTACAGGGGGCAGAGACAGCCCCAGCATTTT. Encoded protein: CASSLYRGQRQPQHF.

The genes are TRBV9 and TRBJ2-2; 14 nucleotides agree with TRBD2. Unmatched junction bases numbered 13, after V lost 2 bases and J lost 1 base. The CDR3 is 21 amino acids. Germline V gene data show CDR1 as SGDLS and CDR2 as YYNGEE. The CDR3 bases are TGTGCCAGCAGCGTCCAAGCCGGGACTAGCGGGGGACAGAAGAACACCGGGGAGCTGTTTTTT. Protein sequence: CASSVQAGTSGGQKNTGELFF. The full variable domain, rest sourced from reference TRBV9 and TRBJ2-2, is DSGVTQTPKHLITATGQRVTLRCSPRSGDLSVYWYQQSLDQGLQFLIQYYNGEERAKGNILERFSAQQFPDLHSELNLSSLELGDSALYFCASSVQAGTSGGQKNTGELFFGEGSRLTVL.

The CDR3: CASRGRQYEQFF. DNA of the CDR3: TGTGCCAGCCGCGGGAGGCAATATGAGCAGTTCTTC. The V and J genes are TRBV7-6 and TRBJ2-1; 8 bases match TRBD2. The CDR3 contains 12 residues. Trimming took 8 bases from V and 8 from J; bases not matched to a gene: 5. CDR1 is SGHVS and CDR2 is FNYEAQ in the germline V gene.

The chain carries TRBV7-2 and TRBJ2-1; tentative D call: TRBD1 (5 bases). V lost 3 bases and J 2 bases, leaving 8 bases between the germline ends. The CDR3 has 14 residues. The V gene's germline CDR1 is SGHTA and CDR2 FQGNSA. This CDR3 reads CASSFMTAYNEQFF. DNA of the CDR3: TGTGCCAGCAGCTTCATGACAGCCTACAATGAGCAGTTCTTC.

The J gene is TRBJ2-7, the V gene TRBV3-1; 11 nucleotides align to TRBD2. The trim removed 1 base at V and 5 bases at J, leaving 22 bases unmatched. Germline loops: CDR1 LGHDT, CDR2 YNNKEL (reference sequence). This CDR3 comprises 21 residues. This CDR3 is CASSQVGERASGRTPPNEQYF. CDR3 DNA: TGTGCCAGCAGCCAAGTTGGCGAGAGGGCTAGCGGGAGGACCCCCCCCAACGAGCAGTACTTC.

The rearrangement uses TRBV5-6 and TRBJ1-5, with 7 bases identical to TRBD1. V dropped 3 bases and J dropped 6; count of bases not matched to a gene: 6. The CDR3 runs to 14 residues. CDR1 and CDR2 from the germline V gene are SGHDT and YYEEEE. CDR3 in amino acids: CASSSDRDGQPQHF. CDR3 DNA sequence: TGTGCCAGCAGCTCAGACAGGGATGGTCAGCCCCAGCATTTT.

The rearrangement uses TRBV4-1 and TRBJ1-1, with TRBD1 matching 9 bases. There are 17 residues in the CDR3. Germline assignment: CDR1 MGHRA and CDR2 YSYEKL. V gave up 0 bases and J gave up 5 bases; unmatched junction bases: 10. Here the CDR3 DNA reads TGCGCCAGCAGCCAAGATCGGTGGACAGGGGCCTATACTGAAGCTTTCTTT. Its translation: CASSQDRWTGAYTEAFF.

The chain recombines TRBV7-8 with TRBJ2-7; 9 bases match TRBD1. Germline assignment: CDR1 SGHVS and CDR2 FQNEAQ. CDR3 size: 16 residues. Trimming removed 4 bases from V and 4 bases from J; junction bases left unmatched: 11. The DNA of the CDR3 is TGTGCCAGCAGCTCCTCCTCCGGGACAGGGAAATACGAGCAGTACTTC. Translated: CASSSSSGTGKYEQYF.

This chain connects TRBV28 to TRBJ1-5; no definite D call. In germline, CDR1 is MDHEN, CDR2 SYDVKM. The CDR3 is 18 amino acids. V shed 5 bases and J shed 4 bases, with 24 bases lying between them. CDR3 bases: TGTGCCAGCAGTCCAATCGGGGTTTTGGAAAAAACGAATCAGCCCCAGCATTTT. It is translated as CASSPIGVLEKTNQPQHF.

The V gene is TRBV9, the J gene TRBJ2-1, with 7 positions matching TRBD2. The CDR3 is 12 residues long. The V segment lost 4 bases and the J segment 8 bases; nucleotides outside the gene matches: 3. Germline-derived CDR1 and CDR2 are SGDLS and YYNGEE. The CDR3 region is CASSLRGDEQFF. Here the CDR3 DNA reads TGTGCCAGCAGCCTACGGGGGGATGAGCAGTTCTTC.

CDR3 loop: CASSDGQHTDTQYF. The CDR3 DNA reads TGTGCCAGCAGTGACGGACAGCACACAGATACGCAGTATTTT. This chain connects TRBV6-4 to TRBJ2-3, with D perhaps matching TRBD1 (6 bases). The germline V and J ends were trimmed by 2 bases and 2 bases, with 8 bases remaining between them. This CDR3 spans 14 amino acids. Germline V CDR1 and CDR2: MRHNA, SNTAGT.

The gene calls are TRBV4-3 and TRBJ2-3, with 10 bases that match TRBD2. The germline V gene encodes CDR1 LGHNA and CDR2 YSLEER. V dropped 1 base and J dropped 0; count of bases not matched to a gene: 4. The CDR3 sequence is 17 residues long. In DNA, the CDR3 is TGCGCCAGCAGCCAAGCGGCACTAGCGGGGAGCACAGATACGCAGTATTTT. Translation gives CASSQAALAGSTDTQYF.

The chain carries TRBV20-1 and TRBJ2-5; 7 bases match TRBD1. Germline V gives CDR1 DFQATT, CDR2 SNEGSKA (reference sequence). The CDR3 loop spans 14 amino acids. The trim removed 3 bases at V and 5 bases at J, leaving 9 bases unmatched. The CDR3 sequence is CSASPPDRVETQYF. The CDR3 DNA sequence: TGCAGTGCTAGCCCGCCTGACAGGGTTGAGACCCAGTACTTC.

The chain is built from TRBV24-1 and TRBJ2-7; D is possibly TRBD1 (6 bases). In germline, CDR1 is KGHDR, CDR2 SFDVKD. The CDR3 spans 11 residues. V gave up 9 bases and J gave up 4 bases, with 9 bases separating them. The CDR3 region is CATEDSYEQYF. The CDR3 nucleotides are TGTGCCACCGAGGACAGTTACGAGCAGTACTTC.